These 24 T cell receptor beta chains were all obtained from the same sample, sequenced in a study of shared clonotypes between healthy human individuals. Naive CD8 isolation took CD45RO-negative cells positively selected for CCR7 and excluded terminally differentiated effector memory CD45RA+ cells. Sequenced by immunoSEQ multiplex PCR; TCRdb stores in-frame clones only, minus some. The sample includes 650,000 to 800,000 clones, 90% to 95% of them seen just once. Sequences were obtained from naive CD8+ T cells sorted from blood. All receptors derive from a man aged 25 to 40 in good health.

The J gene is TRBJ1-5, the V gene TRBV7-2; possible D gene TRBD1, 6 bases. This CDR3 is built from 16 residues. V was pared by 4 bases and J by 7 bases, with 20 bases between. The germline V gene encodes CDR1 SGHTA and CDR2 FQGNSA. The CDR3 reads CASSSLTGSSSQPQHF. The DNA for the CDR3 is TGTGCCAGCAGCTCTTTGACAGGTTCTTCGTCACAGCCCCAGCATTTT.

The rearrangement joins TRBV10-3 to TRBJ2-3; 7 nucleotides align to TRBD2. CDR3 length equals 15 residues. After removal of 0 bases from V and 3 bases from J, the junction contained 3 bases not matched to a gene. Germline-derived CDR1 and CDR2 are ENHRY and SYGVKD. Here the CDR3 DNA reads TGTGCCATCAGTGAGTCCTATAGCGGGACAGATACGCAGTATTTT. It codes for CAISESYSGTDTQYF.

There are a few counts of this clone. The rearrangement uses TRBV5-1 and TRBJ2-2, with 9 bases that match TRBD1. This CDR3 spans 17 amino acids. Germline V gene data show CDR1 as SGHRS and CDR2 as YFSETQ. V lost 0 bases and J lost 2; bases outside the gene matches: 5. The CDR3 sequence: CASSLGDREGNTGELFF. For the CDR3, the DNA is TGCGCCAGCAGCTTGGGGGACAGGGAAGGAAACACCGGGGAGCTGTTTTTT.

The V call is TRBV7-2, the J call TRBJ2-2, with a tentative D call TRBD1 (6 bases). This CDR3 spans 16 amino acids. CDR1 SGHTA and CDR2 FQGNSA come from the germline V gene. Deletions cut 4 bases from V and 6 bases from J, with 18 bases between. CDR3 in amino acids: CASSSRGRGGAGELFF. CDR3 DNA sequence: TGTGCCAGCAGCTCCAGGGGTCGCGGCGGTGCCGGGGAGCTGTTTTTT.

V is TRBV9 and J is TRBJ2-2; D unclear. Germline assignment: CDR1 SGDLS and CDR2 YYNGEE. This CDR3 is 15 amino acids long. With 1 base removed from V and 2 bases from J, the gap between germline ends came to 9 bases. The CDR3: CASSVKGSNTGELFF. The CDR3, as DNA: TGTGCCAGCAGCGTAAAGGGCAGTAACACCGGGGAGCTGTTTTTT.

Of note for this clone: The sample holds other DNA sequences that translate to the same CDR3. This chain links TRBV7-9 with TRBJ2-7, with D hard to call. The V end was cut by 1 base, the J end by 0 bases, with 7 bases between. CDR3 length: 14 amino acids. In germline, CDR1 is SEHNR, CDR2 FQNEAQ (reference sequence). The CDR3 DNA sequence: TGTGCCAGCAGCTTAGTCGGCAGCTCCTACGAGCAGTACTTC. Its protein is CASSLVGSSYEQYF.

This clone was counted a few times. The chain joins TRBV19 to TRBJ1-5, with 9 bases matching TRBD1. V lost 3 bases, J lost 5 bases, and 5 bases stayed unmatched. The V gene's germline CDR1 is LNHDA and CDR2 SQIVND (reference sequence). The CDR3 loop spans 15 amino acids. The CDR3 nucleotides read TGTGCCAGTAGTATCCGGGACAGGGTGGATCAGCCCCAGCATTTT. Protein product: CASSIRDRVDQPQHF.

Comments on this clone: Distinct nucleotide sequences in the sample also encode this CDR3. The chain employs TRBV27 and TRBJ2-1; 12 bases line up with TRBD2. The trim removed 4 bases at V and 6 bases at J, leaving 4 bases unmatched. CDR3 length: 15 residues. Germline V gene lookup returns CDR1 MNHEY and CDR2 SMNVEV (reference sequence). CDR3 residues: CASSSGLAGFNEQFF. The CDR3 nucleotides read TGTGCCAGCAGTTCCGGACTAGCGGGGTTCAATGAGCAGTTCTTC.

The J gene is TRBJ2-7, the V gene TRBV7-9; D gene ambiguous. Trimming pared 5 bases from V and 2 bases from J, leaving 16 bases between. There are 15 residues in the CDR3. Per the germline V gene, CDR1 is SEHNR and CDR2 is FQNEAQ (reference sequence). The chain's CDR3 is CASSDFSTDTYEQYF. CDR3 nucleotide sequence: TGTGCCAGCAGCGACTTTTCGACGGATACCTACGAGCAGTACTTC.

The chain recombines TRBV20-1 with TRBJ1-5; D may be TRBD1 (6 bases). CDR1 is DFQATT and CDR2 is SNEGSKA in the germline V gene (reference sequence). The CDR3 is 11 residues long. Trimming took off 4 bases at V and 6 bases at J, with 7 bases between the two ends. The CDR3 sequence is CSAKGGQPQHF. The CDR3 bases are TGCAGTGCTAAGGGGGGTCAGCCCCAGCATTTT.

The V call is TRBV7-9, the J call TRBJ1-5; D gene unclear. The germline CDR1 and CDR2 sequences are SEHNR and FQNEAQ (reference sequence). The CDR3 extends over 13 amino acids. Trimming removed 4 bases from V and 5 bases from J, with 9 bases in between. CDR3 region: CASSSGPYQPQHF. CDR3 coding DNA: TGTGCCAGCAGCTCCGGACCGTATCAGCCCCAGCATTTT.

The chain recombines TRBV7-9 with TRBJ1-5; 9 bases map to TRBD1. Germline loops: CDR1 SEHNR, CDR2 FQNEAQ (reference sequence). After removal of 0 bases from V and 9 bases from J, the junction contained 6 bases not matched to a gene. CDR3 length equals 15 residues. The CDR3 bases are TGTGCCAGCAGCTTAGCAGGACAGGGGTTAGGGCCCCAGCATTTT. Its protein is CASSLAGQGLGPQHF.

The chain combines TRBV14 with TRBJ2-3, with 12 bases fitting TRBD2. Germline CDR1 is SGHDN and CDR2 is FVKESK. CDR3 length: 17 residues. The trim removed 3 bases at V and 0 bases at J, leaving 4 bases unmatched. The CDR3, as DNA: TGTGCCAGCAGCCAGCTAGCGGGAGGGAGGAGCACAGATACGCAGTATTTT. Amino acids: CASSQLAGGRSTDTQYF.

This rearrangement joins TRBV7-3 to TRBJ1-1, with TRBD1 identical over 8 bases. V gave up 0 bases and J gave up 3 bases; unmatched junction bases: 0. Germline-derived CDR1 and CDR2 are SGHTA and FQGTGA. The CDR3 runs to 14 residues. This CDR3 is CASSLTDRDTEAFF. CDR3 coding DNA: TGTGCCAGCAGCTTAACGGACAGGGACACTGAAGCTTTCTTT.

The rearrangement joins TRBV6-5 to TRBJ2-7, with 8 bases lining up with TRBD1. J gave up 1 base and V 6 bases, and 8 bases lay outside the gene matches. This CDR3 has 15 amino acids. Germline V lookup: CDR1 MNHEY, CDR2 SVGAGI. DNA of the CDR3: TGTGCCAGCAGACAACGACAGGGGCCTTCCTACGAGCAGTACTTC. This sequence encodes CASRQRQGPSYEQYF.

Details on this clone: The sample carries other DNA sequences with the same CDR3. The gene calls are TRBV6-5 and TRBJ1-5; D possibly corresponds to TRBD1 (5 bases). The CDR3 is 13 amino acids. V gave up 2 bases and J gave up 4 bases, with 6 bases separating them. The germline V gene encodes CDR1 MNHEY and CDR2 SVGAGI. The CDR3: CASSYKGNQPQHF. CDR3 DNA sequence: TGTGCCAGCAGTTACAAGGGGAATCAGCCCCAGCATTTT.

The genes are TRBV5-1 and TRBJ2-1; possible D gene TRBD2, 6 bases. Deletions cut 3 bases from V and 8 bases from J, with 12 bases between. From germline, CDR1 is SGHRS and CDR2 YFSETQ. CDR3 length: 13 residues. This chain's CDR3 is CASSSYSGDEQFF. The DNA for the CDR3 is TGCGCCAGCAGCTCGTATTCGGGAGATGAGCAGTTCTTC.

The J gene is TRBJ1-1, the V gene TRBV7-9; 7 bases are a match to TRBD1. The V gene end was trimmed by 5 bases and the J gene end by 0 bases; junction bases not matched to a gene: 15. Germline assignment: CDR1 SEHNR and CDR2 FQNEAQ (reference sequence). The CDR3 has 18 amino acids. CDR3 bases: TGTGCCAGCAGCACGAGAACCGGGACAGTCTATATGAACACTGAAGCTTTCTTT. Translating it yields CASSTRTGTVYMNTEAFF. Full variable domain (missing parts from reference TRBV7-9 and TRBJ1-1): DTGVSQNPRHKITKRGQNVTFRCDPISEHNRLYWYRQTLGQGPEFLTYFQNEAQLEKSRLLSDRFSAERPKGSFSTLEIQRTEQGDSAMYLCASSTRTGTVYMNTEAFFGQGTRLTVV.

The CDR3 region has the DNA TGTGCCAGCAGTTACTCACGCGGGGGTGAGCAGTTCTTC. Translating gives CASSYSRGGEQFF. The chain combines TRBV6-5 with TRBJ2-1; 7 bases fit TRBD2. The CDR3 has 13 residues. CDR1 and CDR2 from the germline V gene are MNHEY and SVGAGI. V was pared by 0 bases and J by 9 bases, with 2 bases of the junction left unmatched.

CDR3 amino acids: CSVGGGQTSGETQYF. The DNA of the CDR3 is TGCAGCGTTGGGGGGGGACAGACCAGCGGAGAGACCCAGTACTTC. This chain links TRBV29-1 with TRBJ2-5; D is possibly TRBD1 or TRBD2 (7 bases each). V was cut by 4 bases and J by 4 bases, with 19 bases left in between. The CDR3 is 15 residues long. The germline V gene encodes CDR1 SQVTM and CDR2 ANQGSEA. The full variable domain, completed using reference TRBV29-1 and TRBJ2-5, is SAVISQKPSRDICQRGTSLTIQCQVDSQVTMMFWYRQQPGQSLTLIATANQGSEATYESGFVIDKFPISRPNLTFSTLTVSNMSPEDSSIYLCSVGGGQTSGETQYFGPGTRLLVL.

V usage is TRBV6-5 and J usage is TRBJ2-7, with D unclear. CDR1 MNHEY and CDR2 SVGAGI come from the germline V gene. V was trimmed by 4 bases and J by 6 bases, leaving 16 bases between them. This CDR3 is built from 14 residues. Written as DNA, the CDR3 is TGTGCCAGCAGTTGGTCCCCCGAAGGTGTCGAGCAGTACTTC. This encodes CASSWSPEGVEQYF.

This clone has only one observation. The chain recombines TRBV10-3 with TRBJ2-7; the D is unclear. The length of the CDR3 is 15 residues. The V end was cut by 0 bases, the J end by 0 bases, with 9 bases between. Germline CDR1 and CDR2: ENHRY and SYGVKD. CDR3 in amino acids: CAISESASSSYEQYF. The CDR3, as DNA: TGTGCCATCAGTGAGTCGGCCAGTAGCTCCTACGAGCAGTACTTC.

The chain is built from TRBV5-8 and TRBJ2-3; 12 nucleotides match TRBD2. CDR1 SGHTS and CDR2 YDEGEE come from the germline V gene. With 5 bases clipped from V and 6 bases from J, the junction kept 13 bases outside the gene matches. The length of the CDR3 is 17 residues. As DNA, the CDR3 is TGTGCCAGCAGTCAATATCTAGCGGGAGGGCCGCTGGATACGCAGTATTTT. It yields the protein CASSQYLAGGPLDTQYF.

The chain links TRBV5-4 to TRBJ2-7, with D unclear. The CDR3 is 14 amino acids. The germline CDR1 and CDR2 sequences are SGHNT and YYREEE (reference sequence). V was cut by 0 bases and J by 3 bases, with 10 bases left in between. This CDR3 reads CASSLAELRYEQYF. The CDR3 DNA reads as TGTGCCAGCAGCTTGGCCGAGTTACGCTACGAGCAGTACTTC.